The rows below give T cell receptor beta chains drawn from one sample of a study of T cell repertoires in cytomegalovirus infection. Their specific antigens are unknown. TCRdb passed the reads through MiXCR, listing each CDR3 protein once. Found here are hundreds of thousands of distinct CDR3 sequences, roughly 30% of them singletons; the top ten hold about 14%. The sample was cultured CD8+ T cells from PBMCs, taken from culture after CMV antigen stimulation. These receptor sequences come from a human donor in good health (CMV status not recorded). Some clones in this sample may be carry-over from other donors' samples. CDR3s include the opening cysteine and the closing phenylalanine or tryptophan. The D gene is left open where the match is weak. Only part of the rows carry a size: once, few, many, or a class if the clone is expanded.

size: .
J: TRBJ1-2
V: TRBV6-5
D: .
CDR3: CASSYASLDGYTF
DNA: TGTGCCAGCAGTTACGCCTCATTGGATGGCTACACCTTC

size: few
J: TRBJ2-7
V: TRBV15
D: TRBD1
CDR3: CATSDRGSYEQYF
DNA: TGTGCCACCAGCGACAGGGGTTCCTACGAGCAGTACTTC

size: once
J: TRBJ2-1
V: TRBV6-2/TRBV6-3
D: TRBD2
CDR3: CVSGGARNEQFF
DNA: TGTGTCAGCGGGGGGGCAAGGAATGAGCAGTTCTTC

size: few
J: TRBJ2-3
V: TRBV9
D: TRBD1
CDR3: CASSVGTGGETDTQYF
DNA: TGTGCCAGCAGCGTAGGGACAGGGGGCGAGACAGATACGCAGTATTTT

size: .
J: TRBJ2-3
V: TRBV6-1
D: .
CDR3: CASNTQSGTHLGDTQYF
DNA: TGTGCCAGCAATACTCAGTCCGGGACCCATTTGGGAGATACGCAGTATTTT

size: .
J: TRBJ2-5
V: TRBV3-1
D: TRBD1
CDR3: CASTEGTGEETQYF
DNA: TGTGCCAGCACCGAGGGGACAGGAGAAGAGACCCAGTACTTC

size: many
J: TRBJ1-2
V: TRBV6-1
D: .
CDR3: CASSPRGPPLANYGYTF
DNA: TGTGCCAGCAGCCCCAGGGGACCCCCCCTTGCTAACTATGGCTACACCTTC

size: .
J: TRBJ1-6
V: TRBV27
D: .
CDR3: CASSLDRPSNYNSPLHF
DNA: TGTGCCAGCAGTTTAGACAGACCCAGTAACTATAATTCACCCCTCCACTTT

size: few
J: TRBJ2-2
V: TRBV4-1
D: TRBD1
CDR3: CASSLDRVRELFF
DNA: TGCGCCAGCAGCCTAGACAGGGTACGGGAGCTGTTTTTT

size: .
J: TRBJ2-1
V: TRBV11-1
D: .
CDR3: CASTSGPAPYNEQFF
DNA: TGTGCCAGCACCTCCGGGCCCGCACCCTACAATGAGCAGTTCTTC

size: .
J: TRBJ1-5
V: TRBV6-6
D: .
CDR3: CASIGRSNSNQPQHF
DNA: TGTGCCAGCATCGGGAGGTCGAATAGCAATCAGCCCCAGCATTTT

size: few
J: TRBJ1-5
V: TRBV4-1
D: .
CDR3: CASSQPLLRDEHF
DNA: TGCGCCAGCAGCCAACCCCTCCTACGGGACGAGCATTTT

size: few
J: TRBJ1-1
V: TRBV5-6
D: .
CDR3: CASSPPRETGAFF
DNA: TGTGCCAGCAGCCCCCCCCGGGAGACTGGAGCTTTCTTT

size: .
J: TRBJ1-5
V: TRBV2
D: .
CDR3: CASSESGAREEPQHF
DNA: TGTGCCAGCAGTGAATCTGGGGCCCGAGAGGAGCCCCAGCATTTT

size: .
J: TRBJ2-2
V: TRBV19
D: .
CDR3: CASSTRTEDTGELFF
DNA: TGTGCCAGTAGTACCCGGACAGAGGACACCGGGGAGCTGTTTTTT

size: .
J: TRBJ2-3
V: TRBV27
D: .
CDR3: CASWGRRGGAADTQYF
DNA: TGTGCCAGCTGGGGCCGGAGGGGGGGGGCAGCAGATACGCAGTATTTT

size: .
J: TRBJ1-5
V: TRBV12-3/TRBV12-4
D: TRBD1
CDR3: CASTVSWTGVQPQHF
DNA: TGTGCCAGCACGGTCAGTTGGACAGGGGTTCAGCCCCAGCATTTT

size: many
J: TRBJ2-1
V: TRBV24-1
D: .
CDR3: CATSEGTSPPYNEQFF
DNA: TGTGCCACCAGTGAGGGGACATCGCCCCCCTACAATGAGCAGTTCTTC

size: few
J: TRBJ1-1
V: TRBV6-2/TRBV6-3
D: TRBD1
CDR3: CASSYSISWDRGRSTEAFF
DNA: TGTGCCAGCAGTTACTCAATCTCCTGGGACAGGGGCAGGAGCACTGAAGCTTTCTTT

size: .
J: TRBJ2-3
V: TRBV29-1
D: TRBD1
CDR3: CSALPGGTDTHYF
DNA: TGCAGCGCCCTTCCAGGGGGCACAGATACGCACTATTTT

size: .
J: TRBJ2-7
V: TRBV10-3
D: .
CDR3: CATVGNLYEQYF
DNA: TGTGCCACCGTCGGAAATCTGTACGAGCAGTACTTC

size: .
J: TRBJ2-3
V: TRBV20-1
D: .
CDR3: CSARGRGALPSTDTQYF
DNA: TGCAGTGCTAGGGGGAGGGGGGCCCTTCCTAGCACAGATACGCAGTATTTT

size: few
J: TRBJ2-4
V: TRBV28
D: .
CDR3: CASSERGDIQYF
DNA: TGTGCCAGCAGTGAGAGGGGGGACATTCAGTACTTC

size: many
J: TRBJ1-3
V: TRBV5-4
D: .
CDR3: CASSLVGGSGNTIYF
DNA: TGTGCCAGCAGCTTAGTGGGAGGCTCTGGAAACACCATATATTTT

size: few
J: TRBJ2-1
V: TRBV10-3
D: .
CDR3: CAIRASVMSGSYNEQFF
DNA: TGTGCCATCAGGGCTAGCGTAATGAGTGGGTCCTACAATGAGCAGTTCTTC